The 8 T cell receptor beta chains below come from one sample, sequenced in a study of beta chain features in type 1 diabetes. The entirety of the isolated RNA underwent reverse transcription, so expressed TCRB transcripts were sequenced. The data were produced by immunoSEQ multiplex PCR, yet TCRdb's version contains in-frame clones alone and is incomplete. The sample records some 270,000 clones, under 8.5% being singletons. Sequencing used central memory CD4+ T cells from blood. Source of these receptors: a woman in her late teens or twenties in good health.

The chain couples TRBV2 to TRBJ1-4; TRBD1 matches 8 bases. The CDR3 length is 13 residues. Trimming cost V 6 bases and J 7 bases; bases outside gene matches: 4. Germline CDR1 is SNHLY and CDR2 is FYNNEI. The CDR3 here is CASRRQGIEKLFF. The CDR3 DNA reads TGTGCCAGCAGGAGACAGGGGATTGAAAAACTGTTTTTT.

In this sample, this clone turned up a few times. This rearrangement joins TRBV7-2 to TRBJ1-4, with unresolved D. Trimming shortened V by 5 bases and J by 5 bases, and 18 bases separated the two germline ends. The length of the CDR3 is 16 residues. In germline, CDR1 is SGHTA, CDR2 FQGNSA. CDR3 nucleotides: TGTGCCAGCAGCACGGAGGCAGGTTCTCTGAATGAAAAACTGTTTTTT. It yields the protein CASSTEAGSLNEKLFF.

This clone was recorded a few times. The V call is TRBV30, the J call TRBJ2-1; tentatively, D is TRBD2 (5 bases). The germline V and J ends were trimmed by 2 bases and 7 bases, with 18 bases remaining between them. The V gene's germline CDR1 is GTSNPN and CDR2 SVGIG (reference sequence). CDR3 length equals 15 residues. The CDR3 sequence: CAWSSRGMTGNEQFF. The CDR3 DNA is TGTGCCTGGAGTTCTCGAGGGATGACGGGGAATGAGCAGTTCTTC.

This clone was seen a handful of times. V gene TRBV5-4 combines with J gene TRBJ2-3; 11 bases are shared with TRBD2. The CDR3 has 15 residues. With V trimmed by 5 bases and J by 4 bases, 6 bases remained unmatched. Germline V gene lookup returns CDR1 SGHNT and CDR2 YYREEE (reference sequence). CDR3 sequence: CASSLAGGGADTQYF. For the CDR3, the DNA is TGTGCCAGCAGTCTAGCGGGGGGAGGAGCAGATACGCAGTATTTT.

The chain joins TRBV7-2 to TRBJ2-7; 8 bases fit TRBD1. V was pared by 6 bases and J by 0 bases, with 7 bases of the junction left unmatched. Germline CDR1 reads SGHTA; CDR2 reads FQGNSA. The CDR3 runs to 15 residues. DNA for the CDR3: TGTGCCAGCAGACCCCGACAGGGGAGCTCCTACGAGCAGTACTTC. Translating gives CASRPRQGSSYEQYF.

The rearrangement links TRBV28 to TRBJ2-3; 11 bases match TRBD2. Germline V gene sequence: CDR1 MDHEN, CDR2 SYDVKM. Germline trimming cut 4 bases from V and 3 bases from J; bases unmatched to any gene: 3. This CDR3 spans 15 amino acids. The CDR3 sequence is CASSSLAGGTDTQYF. The CDR3 bases are TGTGCCAGCAGTTCGTTAGCGGGGGGGACAGATACGCAGTATTTT.

The chain has TRBV11-2 and TRBJ2-1; TRBD2 matches at 7 bases. V shed 0 bases and J 3 bases; nucleotides not matched to a gene: 5. The CDR3 has 16 amino acids. Per germline, CDR1 SGHAT and CDR2 FQNNGV. CDR3 bases: TGTGCCAGCAGCTTAGATCGGCGGGGGTACTACAATGAGCAGTTCTTC. Translating gives CASSLDRRGYYNEQFF. Filled out from reference TRBV11-2 and TRBJ2-1, the complete variable domain reads EAGVAQSPRYKIIEKRQSVAFWCNPISGHATLYWYQQILGQGPKLLIQFQNNGVVDDSQLPKDRFSAERLKGVDSTLKIQPAKLEDSAVYLCASSLDRRGYYNEQFFGPGTRLTVL.

This clone occurred a few times. The DNA of the CDR3 is TGTGCCAGCAGCTTAGGGTGGGACGGCGAGCAGTACGTC. It translates to CASSLGWDGEQYV. The chain recombines TRBV7-2 with TRBJ2-7, with D perhaps being TRBD1 or TRBD2 (5 bases each). Germline CDR1 and CDR2: SGHTA and FQGNSA. This CDR3 is built from 13 residues. With 1 base removed from V and 6 bases from J, the gap between germline ends came to 10 bases.